Listed below are T cell receptor beta chains from one sample, sequenced in a study of response to subunit inactivated influenza vaccine. TCRdb reprocessed the RT-PCR reads via MiXCR and lists one record per CDR3 protein. The data hold 710,000 or so distinct CDR3 sequences, with 15% to 17% observed a single time. The source material was PBMCs from blood, sampled 11 to 12 days after vaccination. These receptors came from a middle-aged man who received an inactivated influenza vaccine. Both conserved end residues are part of each CDR3.

TRBV29-1	TRBJ2-7	CSGGWARTEQYF
TRBV5-1	TRBJ2-1	CASSLSGGTLDNEQFF
TRBV27	TRBJ2-3	CASRPRTYTDTQYF
TRBV29-1	TRBJ2-1	CSVEDWGAGYNEQFF
TRBV2	TRBJ1-2	CASSEKLSGSRLFYGYTF
TRBV10-3	TRBJ2-2	CAISHADSPLEELFF
TRBV6-1	TRBJ2-6	CASGGRDTTSSGANVLTF
TRBV21-1	TRBJ2-3	CASSKAFQATDTQYF
TRBV7-2	TRBJ2-1	CASRGQGMYNEQFF
TRBV29-1	TRBJ2-5	CSVYLTGAETQYF
TRBV7-8	TRBJ2-2	CASSLLVLSGELFF
TRBV4-1	TRBJ2-2	CASSQGTGASNTGELFF
TRBV19	TRBJ1-1	CANSGARSMNTEAFF
TRBV6-1	TRBJ2-2	CASSDPPGVGGELFF
TRBV7-2	TRBJ2-3	CASSRGWVTDTQYF
TRBV7-2	TRBJ2-1	CASSFSVEQFF
TRBV7-6	TRBJ1-1	CASSPGAGYTEAFF
TRBV5-5	TRBJ2-5	CASSWYIQETQYF
TRBV12-3/TRBV12-4	TRBJ2-7	CASSLRVVYEQYF
TRBV6-1	TRBJ2-5	CASFGETQYF
TRBV4-2	TRBJ1-2	CASSQDGVSGYTF
TRBV12-3/TRBV12-4	TRBJ2-5	CASSTRTVQETQYF
TRBV20-1	TRBJ2-7	CSARAPDRASGGNEQYF
TRBV9	TRBJ2-7	CASSIGPADSYEQYF
TRBV6-2/TRBV6-3	TRBJ1-5	CASSYTHSNQPQHF
TRBV20-1	TRBJ2-3	CSADVGSTDTQYF
TRBV10-3	TRBJ1-4	CAIRGTGTNEKLFF
TRBV7-9	TRBJ1-1	CASSLGVRQNTEAFF
TRBV5-1	TRBJ2-2	CASSLVQGPTGELFF
TRBV28	TRBJ2-7	CASTDIGDEAYEQYF
TRBV24-1	TRBJ2-3	CATSDPTGTSGGVSGTQYF
TRBV24-1	TRBJ2-3	CATEVGTSSTDTQYF
TRBV20-1	TRBJ2-1	CSARGLAGGPYNEQFF
TRBV10-3	TRBJ2-7	CAISVQEGHEQYF
TRBV24-1	TRBJ2-2	CATSDSPGTVTSANTGELFF
TRBV5-1	TRBJ2-2	CASRERGRTGELFF
TRBV12-3/TRBV12-4	TRBJ2-5	CASSPSGGATRTQYF
TRBV7-9	TRBJ2-3	CASSHRGGSDTQYF
TRBV2	TRBJ2-3	CATSLGHSTSTDTQYF
TRBV11-2	TRBJ1-1	CASSSSRATEAFF
TRBV12-3/TRBV12-4	TRBJ2-2	CASSFTPGGMTGELFF
TRBV7-2	TRBJ1-2	CASRGGLNYGYTF
TRBV11-2	TRBJ2-7	CASSAGLDYEQYF
TRBV9	TRBJ2-1	CASSADISYNEQFF
TRBV7-9	TRBJ1-1	CASSLRQIEAFF
TRBV20-1	TRBJ2-5	CSARVRLAGETQYF
TRBV11-2	TRBJ2-7	CASSLDLGTAYEQYF
TRBV4-3	TRBJ2-5	CASSRTGTDGETQYF
TRBV18	TRBJ2-3	CASSRQGGRTDTQYF
TRBV5-1	TRBJ2-5	CASSFGTGGYETQYF